The T cell receptor beta chain under discussion was sequenced for a study of breast tumors, draining lymph nodes, adjacent tissues. Overall study findings and caveats: Tumor T cell lymph node origin was a supported hypothesis, not proven. Data fit most tumor T cells coming from lymph node, expanding in tumor. Compared with lymph nodes, tumors were less diverse; compared with nontumor tissue, more. Luminal-like breast cancer showed significantly higher tumor–nontumor repertoire similarity than basal-like.

This clonotype was seen many times. What it binds is not known. Axillary draining lymph nodes of breast cancer patients supplied the node samples. MiXCR, run by TCRdb on the multiplex PCR reads, gives a single entry per CDR3 protein. The data hold 200,000 or so distinct CDR3 sequences, with 25% to 40% observed a single time. The specimen sequenced was axillary lymph node tissue. The sequence was collected from a female donor with breast cancer. Some clones in this sample may be carry-over from other donors' samples.

The CDR3 DNA reads TGTGCCAGCTCGAGTCAGGGAGGTGAAAAACTGTTTTTT. Protein product: CASSSQGGEKLFF. This rearrangement joins TRBV2 to TRBJ1-4, with D possibly TRBD1 on 5 matching bases. The CDR3 extends over 13 amino acids. From germline, CDR1 is SNHLY and CDR2 FYNNEI. V was pared by 8 bases and J by 7 bases, with 14 bases between. The variable domain in full, with the rest retrieved from reference TRBV2 and TRBJ1-4, is EPEVTQTPSHQVTQMGQEVILRCVPISNHLYFYWYRQILGQKVEFLVSFYNNEISEKSEIFDDQFSVERPDGSNFTLKIRSTKLEDSAMYFCASSSQGGEKLFFGSGTQLSVL.